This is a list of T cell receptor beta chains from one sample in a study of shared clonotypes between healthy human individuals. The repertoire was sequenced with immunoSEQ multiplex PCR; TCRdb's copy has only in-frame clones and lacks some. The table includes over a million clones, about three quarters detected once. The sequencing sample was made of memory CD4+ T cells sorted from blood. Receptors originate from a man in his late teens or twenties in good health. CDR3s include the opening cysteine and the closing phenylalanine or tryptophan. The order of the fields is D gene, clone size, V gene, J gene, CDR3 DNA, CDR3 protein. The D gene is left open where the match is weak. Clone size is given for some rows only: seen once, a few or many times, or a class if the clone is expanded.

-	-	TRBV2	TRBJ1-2	TGTGCCAGCGATGTCAACTATGGCTACACCTTC	CASDVNYGYTF
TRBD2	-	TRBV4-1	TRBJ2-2	TGCGCCAGCAGCCAAGCGAGTAGCGGGAGGGCCTATTCGAACACCGGGGAGCTGTTTTTT	CASSQASSGRAYSNTGELFF
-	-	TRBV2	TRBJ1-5	TGTGCCAGCAGTGTCGTTACAGGTAACGATCAGCCCCAGCATTTT	CASSVVTGNDQPQHF
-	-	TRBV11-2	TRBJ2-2	TGTGCCAGCAGCCCAAGGGCAGCGAACACCGGGGAGCTGTTTTTT	CASSPRAANTGELFF
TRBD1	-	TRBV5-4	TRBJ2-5	TGTGCCAGCAGCAAAGGACAGGGGGCCGGGCAAGAGACCCAGTACTTC	CASSKGQGAGQETQYF
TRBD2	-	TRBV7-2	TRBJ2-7	TGTGCCAGCAGTTGGGGCCGGGGAGGGACCTCCTACGAGCAGTACTTC	CASSWGRGGTSYEQYF
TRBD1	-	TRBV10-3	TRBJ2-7	TGTGCCATCAGTGAAAGACAGGGGAGGTACGAGCAGTACTTC	CAISERQGRYEQYF
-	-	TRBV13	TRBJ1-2	TGTGCCAGCAGTTTAAGGGCGGCGGCCTGGGATTCTAACTATGGCTACACCTTC	CASSLRAAAWDSNYGYTF
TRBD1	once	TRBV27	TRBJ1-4	TGTGCCAGCAGTTTATCCCGGACAGGGGGAAATGAAAAACTGTTTTTT	CASSLSRTGGNEKLFF
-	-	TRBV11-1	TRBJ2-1	TGTGCCAGCAGCTTAGACTTGTACAATGAGCAGTTCTTC	CASSLDLYNEQFF
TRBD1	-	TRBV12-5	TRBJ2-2	TGTGCTAGTGGTTTGGTTGCAGGGGGAAAGAGCACCGGGGAGCTGTTTTTT	CASGLVAGGKSTGELFF
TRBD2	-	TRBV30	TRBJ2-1	TGTGCCTGGAGTCACGGACTAGCGGGAGGTGAGCAGTTCTTC	CAWSHGLAGGEQFF
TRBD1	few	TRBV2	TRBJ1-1	TGTGCCAGCAGTGATGGACAGGATCTTAACACTGAAGCTTTCTTT	CASSDGQDLNTEAFF
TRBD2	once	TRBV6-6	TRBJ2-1	TGTGCCAGCAGCCCCACTAGCGGGAGTGGGGGGGAGCAGTTCTTC	CASSPTSGSGGEQFF
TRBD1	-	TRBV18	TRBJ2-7	TGTGCCAGCTCACTAACGGACAGGACCGAGCAGTACTTC	CASSLTDRTEQYF
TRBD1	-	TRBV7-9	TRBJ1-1	TGTGCCAGCACCCGGGTTTGGGACAGGAACACTGAAGCTTTCTTT	CASTRVWDRNTEAFF
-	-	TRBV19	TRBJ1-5	TGTGCCAGTACCAATAGCCCGGACACTAATCAGCCCCAGCATTTT	CASTNSPDTNQPQHF
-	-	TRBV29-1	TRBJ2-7	TGCAGCGTTGAAGTGGTCGGGAGCCGAGGCTACGAGCAGTACTTC	CSVEVVGSRGYEQYF
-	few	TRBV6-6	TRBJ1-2	TGTGCCAGCAGCCGCGACGGAAACTATGGCTACACCTTC	CASSRDGNYGYTF
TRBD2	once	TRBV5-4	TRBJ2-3	TGTGCCAGCAGCTTCAAAGCGGGCGGGGGGACAGATACGCAGTATTTT	CASSFKAGGGTDTQYF
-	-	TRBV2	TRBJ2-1	TGTGCCAGCAGGGCGACCTTAGGGACTTACAATGAGCAGTTCTTC	CASRATLGTYNEQFF
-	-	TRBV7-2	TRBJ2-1	TGTGCCAGCAGCCCCCTTAGGCGTGAGCAGTTCTTC	CASSPLRREQFF
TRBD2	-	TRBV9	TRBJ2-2	TGTGCCAGCAGCAGGACTAGCGGGGGAGCGAACACCGGGGAGCTGTTTTTT	CASSRTSGGANTGELFF
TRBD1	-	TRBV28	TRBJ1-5	TGTGCCAGCAGTTTGGTTGCAGGGGGCGCGGACAATCAGCCCCAGCATTTT	CASSLVAGGADNQPQHF
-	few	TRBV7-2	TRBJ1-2	TGTGCCACTAGGGAGCAGAACTATGGCTACACCTTC	CATREQNYGYTF
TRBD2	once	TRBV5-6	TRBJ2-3	TGTGCCAGCAGCTTAGCGGGGGGGCCGGTAGATACGCAGTATTTT	CASSLAGGPVDTQYF
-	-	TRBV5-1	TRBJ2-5	TGCGCCAGCAGCTTGATAGGGGCCCAAGAGACCCAGTACTTC	CASSLIGAQETQYF
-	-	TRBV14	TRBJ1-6	TGTGCCAGCAGCCAAGCAGGGTCACCCCTCCACTTT	CASSQAGSPLHF
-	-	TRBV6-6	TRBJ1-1	TGTGCCAGCAGTTACGGCACGGATGAAGCTTTCTTT	CASSYGTDEAFF
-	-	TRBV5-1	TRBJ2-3	TGCGCCAGCAGCTTGGACGGGGACCGGCTAGATACGCAGTATTTT	CASSLDGDRLDTQYF
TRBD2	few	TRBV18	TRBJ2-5	TGTGCCAGCTCTCGCGGACTAGCGGGAGGGCCAAATGAAGAGACCCAGTACTTC	CASSRGLAGGPNEETQYF
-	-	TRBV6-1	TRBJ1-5	TGTGCCAGCAGTGAAAGGTGGGCAGGGGACCCCTTTGGCAATCAGCCCCAGCATTTT	CASSERWAGDPFGNQPQHF
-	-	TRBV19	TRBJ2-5	TGTGCCAGTAGGCCGTGGGGGTTGCTTCCCCATAAAGAGACCCAGTACTTC	CASRPWGLLPHKETQYF
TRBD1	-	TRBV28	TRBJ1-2	TGTGCCAGCAGGATGACAGGGCTCAACTATGGCTACACCTTC	CASRMTGLNYGYTF
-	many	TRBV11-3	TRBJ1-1	TGTGCCAGCAGTTGGACAGATAACACTGAAGCTTTCTTT	CASSWTDNTEAFF
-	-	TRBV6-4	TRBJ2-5	TGTGCCAGCAGTGGGAGGACCCAGTACTTC	CASSGRTQYF
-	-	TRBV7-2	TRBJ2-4	TGTGCCAGCAGTTATCACGGGACTCGGGGAAACATTCAGTACTTC	CASSYHGTRGNIQYF
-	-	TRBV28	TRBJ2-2	TGTGCCAGCAGTCTCATGAGGGGCACCGGGGAGCTGTTTTTT	CASSLMRGTGELFF
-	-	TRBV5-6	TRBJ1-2	TGTGCCAGCAGCTTGGTGGGGGGCCAGGCCTATGGCTACACCTTC	CASSLVGGQAYGYTF
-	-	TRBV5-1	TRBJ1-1	TGCGCCAGCAGCTTTTCTGGGGGGGCGAAGAACACTGAAGCTTTCTTT	CASSFSGGAKNTEAFF
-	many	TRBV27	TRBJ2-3	TGTGCCAGCAGTTTGTATCTAAGTAGCACAGATACGCAGTATTTT	CASSLYLSSTDTQYF